This T cell receptor beta chain was captured by sequencing in a study of spatial heterogeneity in lung cancer. Findings of the study overall: Resection blood, more than follow-up blood, showed ubiquitous expanded tumor TCRs.

Via MiXCR, TCRdb re-called the 5' RACE reads, giving one row per CDR3 protein. The sample yields more than 60,000 distinct CDR3 sequences, around 6% seen once. The CDR3 runs to 13 residues. V lost 7 bases and J lost 5; bases outside the gene matches: 4. Germline CDR1 and CDR2: SGHRS and YFSETQ. This clonotype was seen more than once but under ten times. Its cognate antigen is unknown. Time point described: sample taken at primary tumor resection. Whole RNA from tumor, nontumor lung or frozen PBMC was sequenced unsorted. The rearrangement links TRBV5-1 to TRBJ1-1; 11 nucleotides match TRBD1. The sequenced sample was PBMCs, obtained at surgery. The sequence derives from a female donor with early-stage non-small cell lung cancer. This CDR3 is CASLGTGGTEAFF. CDR3 sequence (DNA): TGCGCCAGCTTGGGGACAGGGGGAACTGAAGCTTTCTTT.